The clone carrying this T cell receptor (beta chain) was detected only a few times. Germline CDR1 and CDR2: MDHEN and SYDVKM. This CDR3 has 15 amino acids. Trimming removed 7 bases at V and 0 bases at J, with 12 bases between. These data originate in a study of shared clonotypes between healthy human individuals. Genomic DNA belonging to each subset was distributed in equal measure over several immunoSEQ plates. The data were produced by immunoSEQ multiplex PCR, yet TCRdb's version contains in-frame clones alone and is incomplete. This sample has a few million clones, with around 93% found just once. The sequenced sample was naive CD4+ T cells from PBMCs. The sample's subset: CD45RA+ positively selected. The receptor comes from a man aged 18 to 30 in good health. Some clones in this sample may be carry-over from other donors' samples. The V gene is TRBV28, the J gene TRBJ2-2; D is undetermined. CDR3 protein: CASKSGSSNTGELFF. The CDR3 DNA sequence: TGTGCCAGCAAATCCGGCAGTTCGAACACCGGGGAGCTGTTTTTT.